These 8 T cell receptor beta chains share one sample of origin, sequenced in a study of cytomegalovirus exposure and HLA in healthy donors. 13 Jbeta primers and 60 Vbeta primers were used for the PCR. Here immunoSEQ multiplex PCR was the method, and the copy in TCRdb shows in-frame clones only, minus some. The sample contains about 190,000 clones, roughly 84% of which appear only once. The sample taken for sequencing was PBMCs. These receptors were obtained from a woman between 50 and 59 years old in good health and CMV-seropositive.

This clone has a handful of counts. This chain links TRBV9 with TRBJ2-7, with D maybe TRBD1 (6 bases). Trimming took off 0 bases at V and 3 bases at J, with 10 bases between the two ends. Per the germline V gene, CDR1 is SGDLS and CDR2 is YYNGEE. The CDR3 is made up of 14 amino acids. The CDR3 spells CASSVGQDLYEQYF. The CDR3, as DNA: TGTGCCAGCAGCGTAGGACAGGATCTCTACGAGCAGTACTTC.

The chain uses TRBV5-4 and TRBJ1-5; D is perhaps TRBD1 (6 bases). The V gene lost 0 bases and the J gene lost 7 bases, with 8 bases spanning the gap. CDR1 and CDR2 (germline): SGHNT, YYREEE (reference sequence). The CDR3 has 13 amino acids. For the CDR3, the DNA is TGTGCCAGCAGCTTGGGGGGGCTACAGCCCCAGCATTTT. Protein sequence: CASSLGGLQPQHF. Drawing the rest from reference TRBV5-4 and TRBJ1-5, the complete variable domain is ETGVTQSPTHLIKTRGQQVTLRCSSQSGHNTVSWYQQALGQGPQFIFQYYREEENGRGNFPPRFSGLQFPNYSSELNVNALELDDSALYLCASSLGGLQPQHFGDGTRLSIL.

The V call is TRBV4-1, the J call TRBJ2-3, with a tentative D call TRBD1 (5 bases). Germline lookup yields CDR1 MGHRA and CDR2 YSYEKL. V was cut by 3 bases and J by 0 bases, with 16 bases left in between. CDR3 length: 17 residues. The CDR3: CASSQSTGGTSTDTQYF. The CDR3 DNA sequence: TGCGCCAGCAGCCAGTCTACAGGTGGTACTAGCACAGATACGCAGTATTTT.

CDR3 residues: CASSRDNNQPQHF. The CDR3 DNA reads as TGTGCCAGCAGCCGGGACAACAATCAGCCCCAGCATTTT. The chain joins TRBV6-4 to TRBJ1-5; TRBD1 might be the D (6 bases). This CDR3 contains 13 residues. Looked up from germline, CDR1 is MRHNA and CDR2 is SNTAGT. Trimming left V 6 bases short and J 3 bases short, with 9 bases between.

The count of this clone is one. This chain links TRBV5-4 with TRBJ2-3; D perhaps matches TRBD1 (6 bases). The V end was cut by 4 bases, the J end by 2 bases, with 17 bases between. The CDR3 is made up of 16 amino acids. CDR1 and CDR2 (germline): SGHNT, YYREEE (reference sequence). The CDR3 reads CASSPTRGMTTDTQYF. CDR3 in DNA: TGTGCCAGCAGCCCTACCAGGGGTATGACCACAGATACGCAGTATTTT. Supplemented by reference TRBV5-4 and TRBJ2-3, the full variable domain reads ETGVTQSPTHLIKTRGQQVTLRCSSQSGHNTVSWYQQALGQGPQFIFQYYREEENGRGNFPPRFSGLQFPNYSSELNVNALELDDSALYLCASSPTRGMTTDTQYFGPGTRLTVL.

This clone was counted between two and nine times. V gene TRBV6-5 combines with J gene TRBJ1-3; D may be TRBD1 (5 bases). V lost 8 bases and J 2 bases, leaving 7 bases between the germline ends. The CDR3 length is 12 residues. In germline, CDR1 is MNHEY, CDR2 SVGAGI. The CDR3 reads CASRGTGNTIYF. The CDR3 nucleotides read TGTGCCAGCCGGGGGACTGGAAACACCATATATTTT.

This clone was picked up one time. V is TRBV19 and J is TRBJ2-7; 12 nucleotides match TRBD1. After removal of 5 bases from V and 4 bases from J, the junction contained 6 bases not matched to a gene. CDR1 and CDR2 from the germline V gene are LNHDA and SQIVND (reference sequence). The CDR3 loop spans 15 amino acids. CDR3 region: CASSPGTGGWYEQYF. DNA for the CDR3: TGTGCCAGTAGTCCCGGGACAGGGGGCTGGTACGAGCAGTACTTC.

The genes are TRBV29-1 and TRBJ1-2; no definite D call. CDR3 length: 11 residues. Germline V gene sequence: CDR1 SQVTM, CDR2 ANQGSEA. Trimming stripped 5 bases from V and 3 bases from J, with 7 bases between. The CDR3 is CSVYSDYGYTF. The CDR3 DNA reads as TGCAGCGTTTATTCCGACTATGGCTACACCTTC.